A selection of T cell receptor beta chains follows, all from one sample in a study of ipilimumab plus nivolumab after autologous stem cell transplantation. TCRdb keeps only in-frame clones here, not all; method: immunoSEQ multiplex PCR. The sample records some 40,000 clones, about 92% being singletons. Sample: PBMCs, taken in a trial of ipilimumab plus nivolumab as post-transplant consolidation. The receptors were sampled from a male donor with multiple myeloma. Each CDR3 is given with its conserved first and last residue. The D gene is left open where the match is weak. Only part of the rows carry a size: once, few, many, or a class if the clone is expanded.

v_gene	d_gene	abundance	j_gene	CDR3aa	CDR3nt
TRBV4-1	TRBD2	once	TRBJ2-3	CAPPGGGRPSTDTQYF	TGCGCCCCTCCGGGGGGGGGTCGCCCGAGCACAGATACGCAGTATTTT
TRBV5-1	TRBD1	once	TRBJ1-2	CASSSSTGAGYTF	TGCGCCAGCAGCTCTTCGACAGGGGCTGGCTACACCTTC
TRBV11-1	-	-	TRBJ2-3	CASSLWGRATSTDTQYF	TGTGCCAGCAGCTTATGGGGCCGGGCGACTAGCACAGATACGCAGTATTTT
TRBV7-7	-	once	TRBJ2-3	CASPSDRSSSTDTQYF	TGTGCTAGCCCCTCGGATCGGTCTTCGAGCACAGATACGCAGTATTTT
TRBV7-7	-	once	TRBJ2-5	CASSLGPGRTETQYF	TGTGCTAGCAGCTTGGGACCAGGAAGGACAGAGACCCAGTACTTC
TRBV7-8	TRBD1	-	TRBJ2-7	CASSLVDRGFEQYF	TGTGCCAGCAGCTTAGTTGACAGGGGGTTCGAGCAGTACTTC
TRBV7-3	TRBD2	-	TRBJ2-3	CASSLISGGATDTQYF	TGTGCCAGCAGCTTAATTAGCGGGGGCGCAACAGATACGCAGTATTTT
TRBV19	TRBD1	-	TRBJ2-5	CASSNWDRGSETQYF	TGTGCCAGTAGTAACTGGGACAGGGGTTCGGAGACCCAGTACTTC
TRBV2	TRBD1	-	TRBJ1-5	CASRGWTGEGQPQHF	TGTGCCAGCAGAGGTTGGACAGGGGAGGGTCAGCCCCAGCATTTT
TRBV4-1	-	-	TRBJ2-3	CASSQDPGAVATDTQYF	TGCGCCAGCAGCCAAGATCCAGGGGCAGTAGCCACAGATACGCAGTATTTT
TRBV9	-	-	TRBJ1-3	CASSVTARGNTIYF	TGTGCCAGCAGCGTAACAGCACGAGGGAACACCATATATTTT
TRBV19	-	-	TRBJ1-2	CASQDILNYGYTF	TGTGCCAGCCAAGACATCCTTAACTATGGCTACACCTTC
TRBV9	-	-	TRBJ2-1	CASSVGRVSYNEQFF	TGTGCCAGCAGCGTAGGCAGGGTTTCCTACAATGAGCAGTTCTTC
TRBV19	-	-	TRBJ2-2	CASSIDWGLAGELFF	TGTGCCAGTAGTATAGATTGGGGTCTCGCCGGGGAGCTGTTTTTT
TRBV19	TRBD1	-	TRBJ1-5	CASSGDRLNQPQHF	TGTGCCAGCTCAGGGGACAGATTAAATCAGCCCCAGCATTTT
TRBV11-3	TRBD2	-	TRBJ2-3	CASSPGLAGGTDTQYF	TGTGCCAGCAGCCCGGGACTAGCGGGAGGCACAGATACGCAGTATTTT
TRBV2	-	-	TRBJ2-5	CASSGGIRETQYF	TGTGCCAGCAGTGGGGGAATTAGGGAGACCCAGTACTTC
TRBV7-3	TRBD2	once	TRBJ2-1	CASSSLAGALTHEQFF	TGTGCCAGCAGCTCACTAGCGGGAGCGTTAACCCATGAGCAGTTCTTC